Listed here are 6 T cell receptor beta chains from one sample, sequenced in a study of T cell responses to AZD1222 COVID-19 vaccine. The assay was immunoSEQ multiplex PCR, and TCRdb's table has in-frame clones only and misses some. The repertoire has approximately 100,000 clones, 86% of them found once; the top ten carry under 1.5%. The sample was peripheral blood, taken on day 0 of AZD1222 vaccination. These TCRs come from an adult in good health.

V is TRBV28 and J is TRBJ2-7; D is ambiguous. Trimming took off 6 bases at V and 11 bases at J, with 14 bases between the two ends. The CDR3 runs 11 residues. CDR1 is MDHEN and CDR2 is SYDVKM in the germline V gene. The CDR3 nucleotides read TGTGCCAGCAGCCGTGCCACCGGAAAGTACTTC. It encodes CASSRATGKYF.

This clone turned up a few times. At one end the junction does not follow the germline gene, possibly because of a read error. The CDR3 region has the DNA TGTGCCAGCAGTTTTGACAGGGGACCCCTATTGAGCTCCTATGATTCACCCCTCCACTTT. Translating it yields CASSFDRGPLLSSYDSPLHF. This rearrangement joins TRBV27 to TRBJ1-6, with 8 positions matching TRBD1. The length of the CDR3 is 20 residues. CDR1 and CDR2 from the germline V gene are MNHEY and SMNVEV (reference sequence).

This chain connects TRBV27 to TRBJ1-4; 8 bases match TRBD1. The CDR3 length is 15 residues. V shed 5 bases and J 6 bases; nucleotides not matched to a gene: 8. The germline V gene has CDR1 MNHEY and CDR2 SMNVEV (reference sequence). Here the CDR3 reads CASSPDRDTYEKLFF. CDR3 coding DNA: TGTGCCAGCAGTCCGGACAGGGATACTTATGAAAAACTGTTTTTT. Together with reference TRBV27 and TRBJ1-4, the CDR3 gives the full variable domain: EAQVTQNPRYLITVTGKKLTVTCSQNMNHEYMSWYRQDPGLGLRQIYYSMNVEVTDKGDVPEGYKVSRKEKRNFPLILESPSPNQTSLYFCASSPDRDTYEKLFFGSGTQLSVL.

The chain is built from TRBV6-5 and TRBJ2-7; 16 nucleotides align to TRBD2. The length of the CDR3 is 16 residues. Trimming took 2 bases from V and 2 from J; bases not matched to a gene: 0. Germline CDR1 reads MNHEY; CDR2 reads SVGAGI. The CDR3 is CASSYGTSGRAYEQYF. CDR3 DNA sequence: TGTGCCAGCAGTTACGGGACTAGCGGGAGGGCCTACGAGCAGTACTTC.

The rearrangement links TRBV27 to TRBJ2-1; D ambiguous. Germline loops: CDR1 MNHEY, CDR2 SMNVEV (reference sequence). Trimming stripped 5 bases from V and 9 bases from J, with 8 bases between. This CDR3 has 11 residues. Here the CDR3 reads CASSRSSEQFF. The CDR3 bases are TGTGCCAGCAGTCGCAGTAGTGAGCAGTTCTTC.

This chain connects TRBV18 to TRBJ1-1; no reliable D call. Looked up from germline, CDR1 is KGHSH and CDR2 is LQKENI. The germline V and J ends were trimmed by 4 bases and 6 bases, with 9 bases remaining between them. The CDR3 extends over 12 amino acids. The CDR3 sequence is CASSQGIPEAFF. CDR3 coding DNA: TGTGCCAGCTCACAGGGTATACCTGAAGCTTTCTTT.